This T cell receptor beta chain is from a study of blood T cells in healthy people across ages. Overall study context: Capture via template switching afforded approximately one barcoded beta molecule per two T cells. Study-level results: In older individuals, TCR beta diversity per million T cells was lower, falling roughly linearly with age.

Germline assignment: CDR1 LGHNA and CDR2 YSLEER. V lost 0 bases, J lost 3 bases, and 11 bases stayed unmatched. CDR3 length: 18 amino acids. The use of a sample-barcoded 5' primer and a J-beta primer mix characterized a second PCR of about 7 to 12 cycles. TCRdb reprocessed the 5' RACE reads with MiXCR, giving one entry per CDR3 protein. The sample shows approximately 830,000 distinct CDR3 sequences, 55% to 65% of them seen only once. About this clonotype: The antigen is undetermined.

Isolated per sample were at least 6 million PBMCs. Sequencing was done on a sample of blood. The chain combines TRBV4-3 with TRBJ2-7, with 10 bases lining up with TRBD1. The TCR was taken from a man aged 25 to 40 in good health. This CDR3 is CASSQDSFGGQGIYEQYF. Written as DNA, the CDR3 is TGCGCCAGCAGCCAAGATTCCTTTGGGGGACAGGGGATCTACGAGCAGTACTTC.